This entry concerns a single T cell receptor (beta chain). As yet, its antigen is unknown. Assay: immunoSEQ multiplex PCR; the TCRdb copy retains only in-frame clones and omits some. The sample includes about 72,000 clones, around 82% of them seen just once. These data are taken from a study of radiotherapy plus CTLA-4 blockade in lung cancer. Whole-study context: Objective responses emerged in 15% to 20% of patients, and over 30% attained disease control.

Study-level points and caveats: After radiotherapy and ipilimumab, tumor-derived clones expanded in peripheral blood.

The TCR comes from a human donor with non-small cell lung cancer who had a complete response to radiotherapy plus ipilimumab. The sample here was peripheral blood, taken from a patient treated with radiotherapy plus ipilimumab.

The CDR3 spells CASSYSGLYGETQYF. As DNA, the CDR3 is TGTGCCAGCAGTTACTCTGGCCTTTATGGGGAGACCCAGTACTTC. V gene TRBV6-5 combines with J gene TRBJ2-5; the D is unclear. V lost 0 bases to trimming and J lost 5 bases, with 13 bases between them. The germline gives CDR1 MNHEY, CDR2 SVGAGI. The CDR3 runs 15 residues.